What follows are 30 T cell receptor beta chains derived from one specimen sequenced in a study of blood T cell repertoires in COVID-19. The assay was immunoSEQ multiplex PCR, and TCRdb's table has in-frame clones only and misses some. Altogether about 310,000 clones are present, more than 75% being singletons, with the ten largest covering 1%. The sequenced sample consisted of peripheral blood. These receptors all stem from a man aged 50 to 59 with active or convalescent COVID-19.

The chain carries TRBV5-6 and TRBJ2-5, with D possibly being TRBD2 (6 bases). The CDR3 covers 17 residues. The germline V and J ends were trimmed by 6 bases and 5 bases, with 26 bases remaining between them. Germline CDR1 reads SGHDT; CDR2 reads YYEEEE. Written as DNA, the CDR3 is TGTGCCAGCATCCTAGCGACCCAAGCAGGAAGAGGGGAGACCCAGTACTTC. Translation gives CASILATQAGRGETQYF.

This chain connects TRBV28 to TRBJ1-3; TRBD1 matches at 8 bases. Per germline, CDR1 MDHEN and CDR2 SYDVKM. The CDR3 consists of 15 residues. V lost 5 bases and J lost 4; bases outside the gene matches: 7. CDR3 residues: CASSPGGATGNTIYF. The DNA for the CDR3 is TGTGCCAGCAGTCCAGGGGGCGCTACCGGAAACACCATATATTTT.

The chain joins TRBV5-5 to TRBJ2-2; no definite D call. CDR3 length: 13 amino acids. Germline V CDR1 and CDR2: SGHKS, YYEKEE (reference sequence). The ends were cut back, 1 base at V and 2 bases at J, with 3 bases in the middle. This chain's CDR3 is CASSLTNTGELFF. The CDR3 coding sequence is TGTGCCAGCAGCTTGACAAACACCGGGGAGCTGTTTTTT.

V is TRBV2 and J is TRBJ2-5; weak D call: TRBD1 (5 bases). The CDR3 runs to 15 residues. V shed 7 bases and J shed 2 bases, with 17 bases lying between them. Germline CDR1 reads SNHLY; CDR2 reads FYNNEI. Written as DNA, the CDR3 is TGTGCCAGCACCGCCGCAGGGTTTGGTCAAGAGACCCAGTACTTC. It specifies CASTAAGFGQETQYF.

This clone was detected once. The chain recombines TRBV3-1 (or the pseudogene TRBV3-2) with TRBJ1-2; D unclear. Trimming took 1 base from V and 4 from J, leaving 16 bases between them. Germline values: CDR1 LGHDT, CDR2 YNNKEL (reference sequence). CDR3 length: 16 amino acids. CDR3 region: CASSQGSGTFVYGYTF. CDR3 bases: TGTGCCAGCAGCCAAGGGTCGGGAACCTTTGTCTATGGCTACACCTTC.

This rearrangement joins TRBV4-1 to TRBJ1-6; D is perhaps TRBD1 (5 bases). Trimming removed 6 bases from V and 0 bases from J, with 15 bases in between. The CDR3 length is 17 residues. CDR1 is MGHRA, CDR2 YSYEKL, per germline. CDR3 loop: CASRKEGASSYNSPLHF. In nucleotides, the CDR3 is TGCGCCAGCAGGAAAGAAGGGGCGAGCTCCTATAATTCACCCCTCCACTTT.

The J gene is TRBJ2-7, the V gene TRBV30; 9 nucleotides line up with TRBD1. The CDR3 covers 14 residues. V shed 3 bases and J 6 bases; nucleotides not matched to a gene: 9. CDR1 is GTSNPN and CDR2 is SVGIG in the germline V gene (reference sequence). The CDR3 spells CAWSGDRAITEQYF. DNA for the CDR3: TGTGCCTGGAGCGGGGACAGGGCGATCACCGAGCAGTACTTC.

V and J are TRBV10-3 and TRBJ2-7; D gene uncertain. The germline CDR1 and CDR2 sequences are ENHRY and SYGVKD. CDR3 length: 16 residues. Trimming cost V 0 bases and J 0 bases, with 12 bases left between them. The CDR3 DNA sequence: TGTGCCATCAGTGAGTCGAGACTGAGGAGCTCCTACGAGCAGTACTTC. The encoded protein is CAISESRLRSSYEQYF.

The chain combines TRBV30 with TRBJ1-6, with 7 bases identical to TRBD1. Germline-derived CDR1 and CDR2 are GTSNPN and SVGIG (reference sequence). The CDR3 sequence is 14 residues long. With 7 bases clipped from V and 4 bases from J, the junction kept 7 bases outside the gene matches. CDR3 loop: CASTGDNYNSPLHF. The CDR3 nucleotides read TGTGCCTCAACAGGGGATAATTATAATTCACCCCTCCACTTT.

V gene TRBV7-2 combines with J gene TRBJ2-3; TRBD2 aligns across 12 bases. Germline CDR1 is SGHTA and CDR2 is FQGNSA. This CDR3 is 18 amino acids long. J lost 6 bases, V lost 4 bases, and 14 bases had no gene match. In DNA, the CDR3 is TGTGCCAGCAGCTCACCCCGACTAGCGGGGGATCAAGCGGATACGCAGTATTTT. Residues: CASSSPRLAGDQADTQYF.

J is TRBJ2-1 and V is TRBV4-3; D is perhaps TRBD2 (6 bases). V shed 1 base and J shed 13 bases, with 11 bases lying between them. Germline V gene sequence: CDR1 LGHNA, CDR2 YSLEER. The CDR3 loop spans 12 amino acids. In DNA form, the CDR3 reads TGCGCCAGCAGCCAAGCTACTAGCCTTCAGTTCTTC. Protein product: CASSQATSLQFF.

The rearrangement links TRBV15 to TRBJ1-1; weak D call: TRBD1 (6 bases). Deletions cut 1 base from V and 1 base from J, with 7 bases between. From germline, CDR1 is LNHNV and CDR2 YYDKDF (reference sequence). This CDR3 region has 14 residues. The CDR3 sequence is CATSRGGGNTEAFF. In nucleotides, the CDR3 is TGTGCCACCAGCAGAGGAGGGGGGAACACTGAAGCTTTCTTT.

The chain couples TRBV7-8 to TRBJ1-1; perhaps TRBD1 as D (5 bases). Looked up from germline, CDR1 is SGHVS and CDR2 is FQNEAQ. Deletions cut 1 base from V and 5 bases from J, with 11 bases between. The CDR3 covers 14 residues. This CDR3 reads CASSLVIAGTEAFF. The CDR3 DNA sequence: TGTGCCAGCAGCTTAGTTATTGCAGGGACTGAAGCTTTCTTT.

The chain has TRBV12-5 and TRBJ1-2, with TRBD1 matching over 7 bases. The CDR3 covers 14 residues. Losses at the gene ends were 7 bases for V and 6 bases for J; bases not matched to a gene: 11. From germline, CDR1 is LGHNT and CDR2 FRNRAP. The CDR3 nucleotides read TGTGCTAGTGCGAAAGATGGGACAGCTCATGGCTACACCTTC. This sequence encodes CASAKDGTAHGYTF.

J is TRBJ1-6 and V is TRBV27, with 10 bases lining up with TRBD1. Looked up from germline, CDR1 is MNHEY and CDR2 is SMNVEV (reference sequence). J gave up 10 bases and V 0 bases, and 15 bases lay outside the gene matches. The CDR3 has 19 residues. The CDR3 loop is CASSLSGTGDLFGVSPLHF. CDR3 nucleotide sequence: TGTGCCAGCAGTTTATCCGGGACAGGGGACCTATTCGGAGTATCACCCCTCCACTTT.

The chain combines TRBV30 with TRBJ1-1, with D possibly matching TRBD1 (5 bases). The CDR3 length is 14 residues. The germline V gene encodes CDR1 GTSNPN and CDR2 SVGIG (reference sequence). Trimming removed 5 bases from V and 0 bases from J, with 13 bases in between. The CDR3 region is CAWEVGVMNTEAFF. CDR3 bases: TGTGCCTGGGAGGTAGGGGTCATGAACACTGAAGCTTTCTTT.

The genes are TRBV4-3 and TRBJ2-3; possible D gene TRBD2, 6 bases. The V end was cut by 1 base, the J end by 0 bases, with 14 bases between. The CDR3 has 17 amino acids. CDR1 and CDR2 from the germline V gene are LGHNA and YSLEER. CDR3 loop: CASSQVMRLDSTDTQYF. Written as DNA, the CDR3 is TGCGCCAGCAGCCAAGTCATGCGACTAGATAGCACAGATACGCAGTATTTT.

V and J are TRBV23-1 and TRBJ1-6; D gene uncertain. Being an ORF, TRBV23-1 has a function that is uncertain. The CDR3 runs 14 residues. V shed 8 bases and J shed 5 bases, with 13 bases lying between them. Here the CDR3 reads CASPRRGNNSPLHF. DNA for the CDR3: TGCGCCAGCCCCCGGCGGGGAAATAATTCACCCCTCCACTTT.

This sequence joins TRBV14 and TRBJ2-2, with D hard to call. CDR3 length equals 15 residues. The V gene's germline CDR1 is SGHDN and CDR2 FVKESK. V was trimmed by 1 base and J by 0 bases, leaving 6 bases between them. The CDR3 DNA sequence: TGTGCCAGCAGCCAAGGATGGCCGAACACCGGGGAGCTGTTTTTT. It codes for CASSQGWPNTGELFF.

The V gene is TRBV10-3, the J gene TRBJ1-2; TRBD1 aligns across 11 bases. The V segment lost 5 bases and the J segment 7 bases; nucleotides outside the gene matches: 3. The CDR3 length is 13 residues. CDR1 is ENHRY, CDR2 SYGVKD, per germline. The CDR3 is CAISTGQGGGYTF. In DNA, the CDR3 is TGTGCCATCAGTACGGGACAGGGGGGTGGCTACACCTTC.

V usage is TRBV6-2 or TRBV6-3 and J usage is TRBJ1-5; D is unclear. Looked up from germline, CDR1 is MNHEY and CDR2 is SVGEGT. V dropped 0 bases and J dropped 7 bases, with 13 bases sitting between them. The CDR3 has 15 amino acids. Here the CDR3 DNA reads TGTGCCAGCAGTTACTCGACGCGGTCGGGGCAGCCCCAGCATTTT. Translating it yields CASSYSTRSGQPQHF.

The chain uses TRBV30 and TRBJ2-3; 11 nucleotides agree with TRBD1. Germline CDR1 reads GTSNPN; CDR2 reads SVGIG (reference sequence). The CDR3 contains 16 residues. Trimming at V came to 2 bases and at J to 5 bases, leaving 9 bases not matched to a gene. CDR3: CAWSLGQGAWVDTQYF. The CDR3 region has the DNA TGTGCCTGGAGTCTCGGACAGGGGGCTTGGGTAGATACGCAGTATTTT.

This clone was seen only a few times. V gene TRBV2 combines with J gene TRBJ2-5; D unclear. Germline V lookup: CDR1 SNHLY, CDR2 FYNNEI. Trimming removed 6 bases from V and 5 bases from J, with 7 bases in between. The CDR3 is 11 residues long. CDR3 DNA sequence: TGTGCCAGCAGCCCTTATGAGACCCAGTACTTC. This translates into CASSPYETQYF.

The V and J genes are TRBV5-6 and TRBJ2-2; no firm D call. This CDR3 contains 14 residues. V was pared by 0 bases and J by 10 bases, with 13 bases between. Germline V gene data show CDR1 as SGHDT and CDR2 as YYEEEE. CDR3 sequence reads: CASSLVGSRKELFF. DNA for the CDR3: TGTGCCAGCAGCTTGGTGGGCAGTCGCAAGGAGCTGTTTTTT.

DNA of the CDR3: TGTGCCAGCAGGGGGAGAGCAGGGAGGGCAGATACGCAGTATTTT. It yields the protein CASRGRAGRADTQYF. The chain recombines TRBV6-5 with TRBJ2-3, with TRBD2 matching 7 bases. The CDR3 has 15 residues. From germline, CDR1 is MNHEY and CDR2 SVGAGI. Unmatched junction bases numbered 10, after V lost 6 bases and J lost 4 bases.

This chain links TRBV5-8 with TRBJ1-6; tentatively, D is TRBD1 (6 bases). The CDR3 is 17 residues long. Germline-derived CDR1 and CDR2 are SGHTS and YDEGEE. The V end was cut by 0 bases, the J end by 3 bases, with 13 bases between. Here the CDR3 DNA reads TGTGCCAGCAGCTTGGGGACAGAGGAGAGCTATAATTCACCCCTCCACTTT. Translating it yields CASSLGTEESYNSPLHF.

This chain joins TRBV7-6 and TRBJ1-5; D gene ambiguous. Germline loops: CDR1 SGHVS, CDR2 FNYEAQ. V lost 5 bases and J lost 0, with 11 bases in between. The CDR3 spans 15 residues. The CDR3: CASSPTADSNQPQHF. DNA for the CDR3: TGTGCCAGCAGCCCCACAGCAGATAGCAATCAGCCCCAGCATTTT.

This sequence joins TRBV28 and TRBJ1-2; D unclear. V lost 7 bases, J lost 6 bases, and 21 bases lay in between. The CDR3 totals 15 residues. CDR1 is MDHEN and CDR2 is SYDVKM in the germline V gene. The chain's CDR3 is CASTQLSGLIDGYTF. In DNA form, the CDR3 reads TGTGCCAGCACCCAACTATCCGGACTGATAGATGGCTACACCTTC.

The chain links TRBV6-2 or TRBV6-3 to TRBJ1-2; D call uncertain. CDR3 length: 12 residues. Germline V gene data show CDR1 as MNHEY and CDR2 as SVGEGT. V shed 6 bases and J shed 8 bases, with 13 bases lying between them. The CDR3 nucleotides read TGTGCCAGCAGCCCCCACACCCAGGGCTACACCTTC. Its protein product is CASSPHTQGYTF.

The chain has TRBV19 and TRBJ2-1, with TRBD1 identical over 10 bases. The CDR3 is made up of 16 amino acids. CDR1 and CDR2 from the germline V gene are LNHDA and SQIVND (reference sequence). J was trimmed by 10 bases and V by 3 bases; bases with no gene match: 12. The CDR3 is CASSISGQGGQLEQFF. The DNA of the CDR3 is TGTGCCAGTAGTATTTCCGGACAGGGGGGGCAACTCGAGCAGTTCTTC.